The sequence of this T cell receptor beta chain was determined in a study of T cells after yellow fever vaccination. Each CDR3 protein is one row after TCRdb ran MiXCR on the 5' RACE reads. The sample includes hundreds of thousands of distinct CDR3 sequences, 12% of them seen just once. CDR1 and CDR2 (germline): DFQATT, SNEGSKA (reference sequence). CDR3 size: 14 residues. V gave up 3 bases and J gave up 5 bases, with 16 bases separating them. V gene TRBV20-1 combines with J gene TRBJ2-5; D is unclear. Sequencing was performed on PBMCs, taken on the day of the yellow fever booster vaccination. This receptor was taken from a man aged 25 to 45 who received the YFV17D yellow fever vaccine. DNA of the CDR3: TGCAGTGCTAGGTCGACGACGTTTCAGGAGACCCAGTACTTC. Protein sequence: CSARSTTFQETQYF.